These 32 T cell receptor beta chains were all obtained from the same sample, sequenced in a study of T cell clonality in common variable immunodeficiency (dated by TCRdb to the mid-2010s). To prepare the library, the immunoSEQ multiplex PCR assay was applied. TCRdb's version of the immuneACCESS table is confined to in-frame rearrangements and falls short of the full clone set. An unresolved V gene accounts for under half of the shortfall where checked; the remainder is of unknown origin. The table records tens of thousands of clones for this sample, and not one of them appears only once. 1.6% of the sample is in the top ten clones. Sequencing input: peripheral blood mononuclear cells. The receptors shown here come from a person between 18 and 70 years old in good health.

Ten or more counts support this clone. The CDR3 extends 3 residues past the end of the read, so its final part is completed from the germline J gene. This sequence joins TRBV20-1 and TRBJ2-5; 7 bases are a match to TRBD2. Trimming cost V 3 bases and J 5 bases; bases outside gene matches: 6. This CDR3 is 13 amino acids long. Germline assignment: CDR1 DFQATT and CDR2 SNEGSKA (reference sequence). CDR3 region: CSASQSGTETQYF. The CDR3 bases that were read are TGCAGTGCTAGTCAAAGCGGGACGGAGACC.

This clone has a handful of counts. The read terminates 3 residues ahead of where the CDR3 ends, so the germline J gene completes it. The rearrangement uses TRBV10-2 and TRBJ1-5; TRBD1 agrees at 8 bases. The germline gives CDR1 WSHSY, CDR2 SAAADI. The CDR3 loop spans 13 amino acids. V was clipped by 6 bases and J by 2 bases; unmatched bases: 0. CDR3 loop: CASRDRGNQPQHF. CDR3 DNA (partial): TGCGCCAGCAGGGACAGGGGCAATCAGCCC.

The CDR3 DNA, read in part, is TGTGCCAGCAGCCGAACGACAGGGAACTATGAG. This sequence encodes CASSRTTGNYE. The whole CDR3 region reads CASSRTTGNYEQFF. This chain connects TRBV11-2 to TRBJ2-1, with TRBD1 matching 7 bases. The CDR3 end lies 3 residues beyond the end of the read and is filled in from the germline J gene. The CDR3 is made up of 14 amino acids. V lost 5 bases, J lost 8 bases, and 9 bases stayed unmatched. Germline CDR1 SGHAT, CDR2 FQNNGV.

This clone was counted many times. The CDR3 loop is CASSQDGTRRTDTQYF. The sequenced part of the CDR3 DNA is TGCGCCAGCAGCCAAGATGGGACTAGACGCACAGATACG. The chain couples TRBV4-1 to TRBJ2-3; 8 positions match TRBD2. The read comes to an end 3 residues before the CDR3 does, leaving the germline J gene to fill in the end. The CDR3 runs 16 residues. CDR1 is MGHRA and CDR2 is YSYEKL in the germline V gene. Losses at the gene ends were 0 bases for V and 1 base for J; bases not matched to a gene: 3.

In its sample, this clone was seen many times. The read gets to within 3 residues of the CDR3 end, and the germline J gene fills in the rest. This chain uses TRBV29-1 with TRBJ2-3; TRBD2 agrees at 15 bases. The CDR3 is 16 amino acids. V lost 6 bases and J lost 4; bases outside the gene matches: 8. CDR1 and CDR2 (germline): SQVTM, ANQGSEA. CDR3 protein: CSVQPGLAGGPDTQYF. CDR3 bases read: TGCAGCGTCCAACCGGGACTAGCGGGAGGCCCAGATACG.

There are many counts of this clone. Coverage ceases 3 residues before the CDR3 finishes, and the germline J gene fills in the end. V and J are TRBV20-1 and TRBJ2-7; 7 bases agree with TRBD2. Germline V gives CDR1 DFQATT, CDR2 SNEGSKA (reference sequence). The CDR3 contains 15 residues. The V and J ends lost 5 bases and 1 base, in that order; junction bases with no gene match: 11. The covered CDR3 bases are TGCAGTGCTCGACGGGCGGCAGCGGGGTCCTACGAG. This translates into CSARRAAAGSYE. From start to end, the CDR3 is CSARRAAAGSYEQYF.

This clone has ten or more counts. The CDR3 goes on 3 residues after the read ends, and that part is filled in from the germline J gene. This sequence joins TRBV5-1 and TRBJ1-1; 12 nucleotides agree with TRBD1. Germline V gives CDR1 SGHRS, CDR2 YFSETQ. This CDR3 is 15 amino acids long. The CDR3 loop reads CASSLGDRGQGVAFF. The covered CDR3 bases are TGCGCCAGCAGCTTGGGGGACAGGGGGCAAGGAGTC.

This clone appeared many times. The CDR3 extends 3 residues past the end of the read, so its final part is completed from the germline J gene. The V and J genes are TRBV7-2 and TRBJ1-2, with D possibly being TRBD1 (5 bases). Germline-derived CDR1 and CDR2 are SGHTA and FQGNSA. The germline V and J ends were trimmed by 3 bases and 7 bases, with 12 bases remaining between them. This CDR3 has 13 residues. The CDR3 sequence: CASSFQGAAGYTF. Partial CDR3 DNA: TGTGCCAGCAGCTTCCAGGGCGCGGCTGGC.

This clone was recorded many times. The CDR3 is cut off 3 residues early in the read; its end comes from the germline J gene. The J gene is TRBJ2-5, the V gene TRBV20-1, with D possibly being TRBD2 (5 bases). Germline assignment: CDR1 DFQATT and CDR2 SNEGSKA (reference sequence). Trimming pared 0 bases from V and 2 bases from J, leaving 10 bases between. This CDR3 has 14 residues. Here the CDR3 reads CSARDPADQETQYF. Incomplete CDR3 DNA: TGCAGTGCTAGAGACCCAGCGGATCAAGAGACC.

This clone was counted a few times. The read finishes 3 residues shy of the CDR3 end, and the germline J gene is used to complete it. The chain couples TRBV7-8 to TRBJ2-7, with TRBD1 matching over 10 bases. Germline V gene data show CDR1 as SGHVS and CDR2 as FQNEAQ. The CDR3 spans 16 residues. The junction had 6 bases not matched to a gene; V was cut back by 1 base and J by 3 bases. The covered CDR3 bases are TGTGCCAGCAGCTTAGAGACCGGGACAGGGGTCTACGAG. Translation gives CASSLETGTGVYE. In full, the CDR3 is CASSLETGTGVYEQYF.

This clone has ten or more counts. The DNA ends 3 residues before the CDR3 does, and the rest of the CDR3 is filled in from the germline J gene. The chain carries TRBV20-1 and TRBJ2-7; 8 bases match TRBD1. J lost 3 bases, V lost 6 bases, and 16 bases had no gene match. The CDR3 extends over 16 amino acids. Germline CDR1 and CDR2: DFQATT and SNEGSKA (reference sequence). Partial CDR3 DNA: TGCAGTGCCCCCGGACAGGGTTCGGGAGATTTCTACGAG. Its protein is CSAPGQGSGDFYE. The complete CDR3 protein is CSAPGQGSGDFYEQYF.

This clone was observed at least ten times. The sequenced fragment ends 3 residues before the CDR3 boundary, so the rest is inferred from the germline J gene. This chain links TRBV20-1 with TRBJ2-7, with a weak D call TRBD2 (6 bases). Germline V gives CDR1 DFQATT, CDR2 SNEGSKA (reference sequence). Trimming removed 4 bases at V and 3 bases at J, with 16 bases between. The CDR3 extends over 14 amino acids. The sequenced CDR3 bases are TGCAGTGCTATGACCCCCCTGACTAGCTACGAG. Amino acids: CSAMTPLTSYE. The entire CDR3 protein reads CSAMTPLTSYEQYF.

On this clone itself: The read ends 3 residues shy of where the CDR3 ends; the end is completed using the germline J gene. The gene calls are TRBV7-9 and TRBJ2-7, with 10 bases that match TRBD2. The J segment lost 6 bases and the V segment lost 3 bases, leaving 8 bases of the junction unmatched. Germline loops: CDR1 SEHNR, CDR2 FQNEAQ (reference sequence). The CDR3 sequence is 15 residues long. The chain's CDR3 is CASSFGGTSGAEQYF. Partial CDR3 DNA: TGTGCCAGCAGCTTCGGGGGAACTAGCGGGGCCGAG.

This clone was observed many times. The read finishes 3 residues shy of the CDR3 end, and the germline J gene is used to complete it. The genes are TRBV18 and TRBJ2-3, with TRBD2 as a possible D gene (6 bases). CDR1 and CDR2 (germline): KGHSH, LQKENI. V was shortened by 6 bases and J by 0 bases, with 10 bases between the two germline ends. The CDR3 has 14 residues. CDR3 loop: CASSPGLSTDTQYF. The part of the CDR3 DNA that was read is TGTGCCAGCTCCCCGGGACTGAGCACAGATACG. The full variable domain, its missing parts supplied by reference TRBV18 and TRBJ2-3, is NAGVMQNPRHLVRRRGQEARLRCSPMKGHSHVYWYRQLPEEGLKFMVYLQKENIIDESGMPKERFSAEFPKEGPSILRIQQVVRGDSAAYFCASSPGLSTDTQYFGPGTRLTVL.

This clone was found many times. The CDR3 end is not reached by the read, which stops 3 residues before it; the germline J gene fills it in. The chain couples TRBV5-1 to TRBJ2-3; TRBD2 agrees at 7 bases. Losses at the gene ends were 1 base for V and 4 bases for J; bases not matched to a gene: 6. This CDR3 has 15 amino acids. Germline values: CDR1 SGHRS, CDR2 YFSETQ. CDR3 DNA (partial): TGCGCCAGCAGCTTGTTCGCGGGAGCGGCAGATACG. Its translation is CASSLFAGAADT. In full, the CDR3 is CASSLFAGAADTQYF.

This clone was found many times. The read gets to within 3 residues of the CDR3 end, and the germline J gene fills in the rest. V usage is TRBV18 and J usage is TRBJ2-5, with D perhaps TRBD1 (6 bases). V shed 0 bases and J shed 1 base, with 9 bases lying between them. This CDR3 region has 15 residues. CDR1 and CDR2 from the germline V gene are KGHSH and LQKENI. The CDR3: CASSPPGQIQETQYF. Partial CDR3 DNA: TGTGCCAGCTCACCACCAGGACAGATCCAAGAGACC.

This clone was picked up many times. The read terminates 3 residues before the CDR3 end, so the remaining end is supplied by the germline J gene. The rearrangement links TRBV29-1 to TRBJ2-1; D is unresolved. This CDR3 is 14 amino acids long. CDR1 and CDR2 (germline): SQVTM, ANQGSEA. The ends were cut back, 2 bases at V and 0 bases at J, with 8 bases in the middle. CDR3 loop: CSVELQRSYNEQFF. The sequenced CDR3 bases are TGCAGCGTTGAATTACAACGCTCCTACAATGAG.

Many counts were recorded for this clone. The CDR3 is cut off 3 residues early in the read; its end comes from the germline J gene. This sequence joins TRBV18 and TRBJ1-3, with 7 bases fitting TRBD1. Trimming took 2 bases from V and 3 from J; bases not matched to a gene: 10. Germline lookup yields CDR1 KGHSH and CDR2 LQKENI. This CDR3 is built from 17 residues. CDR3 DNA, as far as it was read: TGTGCCAGCTCACCAGCCCGGCCAGGGGGTGGTGGAAACACC. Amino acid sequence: CASSPARPGGGGNT. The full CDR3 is CASSPARPGGGGNTIYF.

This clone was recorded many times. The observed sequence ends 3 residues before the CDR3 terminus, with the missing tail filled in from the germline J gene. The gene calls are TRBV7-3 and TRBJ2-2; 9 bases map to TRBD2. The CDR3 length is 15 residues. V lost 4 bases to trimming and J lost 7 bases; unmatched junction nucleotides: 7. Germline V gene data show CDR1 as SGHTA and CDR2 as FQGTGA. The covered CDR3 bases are TGTGCCAGCAGCTCCCCTAGCGGGATTAGCGGGGAG. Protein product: CASSSPSGISGE. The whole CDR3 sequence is CASSSPSGISGELFF. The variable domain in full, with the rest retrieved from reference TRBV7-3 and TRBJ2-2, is GAGVSQTPSNKVTEKGKYVELRCDPISGHTALYWYRQSLGQGPEFLIYFQGTGAADDSGLPNDRFFAVRPEGSVSTLKIQRTERGDSAVYLCASSSPSGISGELFFGEGSRLTVL.

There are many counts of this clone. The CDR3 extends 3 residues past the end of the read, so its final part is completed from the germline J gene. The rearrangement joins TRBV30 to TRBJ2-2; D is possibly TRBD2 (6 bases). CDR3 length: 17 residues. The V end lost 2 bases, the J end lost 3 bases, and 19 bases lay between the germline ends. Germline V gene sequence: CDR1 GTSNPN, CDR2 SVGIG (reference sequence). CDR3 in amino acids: CAWSRGLAFKDTGELFF. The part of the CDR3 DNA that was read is TGTGCCTGGAGTAGAGGTCTAGCGTTTAAAGACACCGGGGAG.

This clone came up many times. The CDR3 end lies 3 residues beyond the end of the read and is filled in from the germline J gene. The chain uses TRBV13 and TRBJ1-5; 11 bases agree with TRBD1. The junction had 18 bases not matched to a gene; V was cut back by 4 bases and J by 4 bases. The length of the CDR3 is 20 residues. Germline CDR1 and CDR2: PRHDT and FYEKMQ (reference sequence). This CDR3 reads CASSSDGRWDRGGLNQPQHF. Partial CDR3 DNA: TGTGCCAGCAGCTCCGACGGCCGCTGGGACAGGGGGGGATTAAATCAGCCC.

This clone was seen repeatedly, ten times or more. The CDR3 sequence: CASSTPGYEQYF. CDR3 bases read: TGTGCCAGTAGTACCCCAGGATACGAG. The V call is TRBV19, the J call TRBJ2-7; D not certain. From the germline J gene comes the end of the CDR3, since the read stops 3 residues before it. The CDR3 loop spans 12 amino acids. V lost 4 bases, J lost 4 bases, and 8 bases lay in between. CDR1 is LNHDA and CDR2 is SQIVND in the germline V gene (reference sequence).

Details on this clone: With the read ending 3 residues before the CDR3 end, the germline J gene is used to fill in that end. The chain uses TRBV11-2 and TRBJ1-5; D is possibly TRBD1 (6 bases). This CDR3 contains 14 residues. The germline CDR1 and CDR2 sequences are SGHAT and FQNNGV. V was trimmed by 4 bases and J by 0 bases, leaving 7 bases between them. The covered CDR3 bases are TGTGCCAGCAGCTCGGACAGTAGCAATCAGCCC. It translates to CASSSDSSNQP. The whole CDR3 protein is CASSSDSSNQPQHF.

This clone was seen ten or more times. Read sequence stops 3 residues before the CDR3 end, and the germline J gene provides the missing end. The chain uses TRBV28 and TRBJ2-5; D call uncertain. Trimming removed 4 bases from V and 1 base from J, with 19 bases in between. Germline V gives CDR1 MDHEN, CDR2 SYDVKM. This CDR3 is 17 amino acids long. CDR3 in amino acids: CASSSLSFWAIQETQYF. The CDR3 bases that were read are TGTGCCAGCAGTTCCTTATCGTTTTGGGCCATCCAAGAGACC.

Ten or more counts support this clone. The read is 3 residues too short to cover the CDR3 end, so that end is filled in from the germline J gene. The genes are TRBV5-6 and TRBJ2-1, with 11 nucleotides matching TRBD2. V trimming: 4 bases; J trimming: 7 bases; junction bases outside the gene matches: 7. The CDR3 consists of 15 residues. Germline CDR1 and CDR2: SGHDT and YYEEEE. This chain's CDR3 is CASSGSGRAQNEQFF. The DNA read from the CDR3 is TGTGCCAGCAGCGGTAGCGGGAGGGCCCAGAATGAG.

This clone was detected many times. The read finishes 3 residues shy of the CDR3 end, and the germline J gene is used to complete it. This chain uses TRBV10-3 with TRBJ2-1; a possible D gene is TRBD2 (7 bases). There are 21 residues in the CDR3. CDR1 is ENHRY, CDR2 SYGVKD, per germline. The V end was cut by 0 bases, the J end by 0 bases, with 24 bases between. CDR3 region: CAISESQGRLAVQSSYNEQFF. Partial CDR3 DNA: TGTGCCATCAGTGAGTCTCAGGGGCGGCTAGCGGTCCAGAGCTCCTACAATGAG.

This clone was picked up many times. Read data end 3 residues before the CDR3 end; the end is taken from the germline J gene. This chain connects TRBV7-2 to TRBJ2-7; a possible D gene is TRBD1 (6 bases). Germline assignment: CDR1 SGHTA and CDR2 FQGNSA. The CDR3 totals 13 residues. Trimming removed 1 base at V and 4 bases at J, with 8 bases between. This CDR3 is CASSLGTEYEQYF. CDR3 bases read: TGTGCCAGCAGCTTAGGGACAGAATACGAG.

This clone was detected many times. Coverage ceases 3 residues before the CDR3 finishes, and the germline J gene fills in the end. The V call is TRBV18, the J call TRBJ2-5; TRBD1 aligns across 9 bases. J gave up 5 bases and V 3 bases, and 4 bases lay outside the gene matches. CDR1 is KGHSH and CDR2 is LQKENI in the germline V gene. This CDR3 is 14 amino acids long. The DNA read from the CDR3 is TGTGCCAGCTCACCCGGGACAGGGACGGAGACC. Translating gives CASSPGTGTET. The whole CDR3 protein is CASSPGTGTETQYF.

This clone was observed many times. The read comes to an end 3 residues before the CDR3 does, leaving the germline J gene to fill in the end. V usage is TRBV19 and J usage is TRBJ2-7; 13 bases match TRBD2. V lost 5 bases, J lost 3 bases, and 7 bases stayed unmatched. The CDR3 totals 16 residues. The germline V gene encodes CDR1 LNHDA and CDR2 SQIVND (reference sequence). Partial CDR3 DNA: TGTGCCAGTAGTGCCGGGACTAGCGGGAACCGCTACGAG. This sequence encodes CASSAGTSGNRYE. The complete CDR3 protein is CASSAGTSGNRYEQYF. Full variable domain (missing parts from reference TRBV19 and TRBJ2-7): DGGITQSPKYLFRKEGQNVTLSCEQNLNHDAMYWYRQDPGQGLRLIYYSQIVNDFQKGDIAEGYSVSREKKESFPLTVTSAQKNPTAFYLCASSAGTSGNRYEQYFGPGTRLTVT.

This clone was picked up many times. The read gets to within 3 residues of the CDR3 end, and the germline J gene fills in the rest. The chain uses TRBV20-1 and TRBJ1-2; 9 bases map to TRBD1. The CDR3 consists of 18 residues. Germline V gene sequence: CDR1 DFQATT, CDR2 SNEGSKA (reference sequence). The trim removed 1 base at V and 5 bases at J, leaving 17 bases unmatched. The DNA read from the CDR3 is TGCAGTGCTAGAGGAACGATGGGACAGGGAGGCGGACTTTATGGC. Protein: CSARGTMGQGGGLYG. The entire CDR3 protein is CSARGTMGQGGGLYGYTF.

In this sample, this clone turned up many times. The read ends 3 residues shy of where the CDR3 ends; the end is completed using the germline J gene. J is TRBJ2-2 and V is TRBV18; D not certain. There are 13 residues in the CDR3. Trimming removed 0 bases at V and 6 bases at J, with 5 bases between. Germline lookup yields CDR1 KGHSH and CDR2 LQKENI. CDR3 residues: CASSPPSPGELFF. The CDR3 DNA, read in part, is TGTGCCAGCTCACCACCGAGCCCCGGGGAG. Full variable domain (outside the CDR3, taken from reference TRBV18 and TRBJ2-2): NAGVMQNPRHLVRRRGQEARLRCSPMKGHSHVYWYRQLPEEGLKFMVYLQKENIIDESGMPKERFSAEFPKEGPSILRIQQVVRGDSAAYFCASSPPSPGELFFGEGSRLTVL.

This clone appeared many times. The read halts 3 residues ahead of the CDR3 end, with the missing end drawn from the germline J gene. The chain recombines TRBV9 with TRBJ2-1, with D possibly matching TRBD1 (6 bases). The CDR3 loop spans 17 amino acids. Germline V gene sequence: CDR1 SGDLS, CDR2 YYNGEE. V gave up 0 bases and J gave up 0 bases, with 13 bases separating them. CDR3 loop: CASSVAGDRHSYNEQFF. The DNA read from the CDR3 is TGTGCCAGCAGCGTAGCAGGGGATCGTCACTCCTACAATGAG. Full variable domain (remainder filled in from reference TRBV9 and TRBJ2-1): DSGVTQTPKHLITATGQRVTLRCSPRSGDLSVYWYQQSLDQGLQFLIQYYNGEERAKGNILERFSAQQFPDLHSELNLSSLELGDSALYFCASSVAGDRHSYNEQFFGPGTRLTVL.